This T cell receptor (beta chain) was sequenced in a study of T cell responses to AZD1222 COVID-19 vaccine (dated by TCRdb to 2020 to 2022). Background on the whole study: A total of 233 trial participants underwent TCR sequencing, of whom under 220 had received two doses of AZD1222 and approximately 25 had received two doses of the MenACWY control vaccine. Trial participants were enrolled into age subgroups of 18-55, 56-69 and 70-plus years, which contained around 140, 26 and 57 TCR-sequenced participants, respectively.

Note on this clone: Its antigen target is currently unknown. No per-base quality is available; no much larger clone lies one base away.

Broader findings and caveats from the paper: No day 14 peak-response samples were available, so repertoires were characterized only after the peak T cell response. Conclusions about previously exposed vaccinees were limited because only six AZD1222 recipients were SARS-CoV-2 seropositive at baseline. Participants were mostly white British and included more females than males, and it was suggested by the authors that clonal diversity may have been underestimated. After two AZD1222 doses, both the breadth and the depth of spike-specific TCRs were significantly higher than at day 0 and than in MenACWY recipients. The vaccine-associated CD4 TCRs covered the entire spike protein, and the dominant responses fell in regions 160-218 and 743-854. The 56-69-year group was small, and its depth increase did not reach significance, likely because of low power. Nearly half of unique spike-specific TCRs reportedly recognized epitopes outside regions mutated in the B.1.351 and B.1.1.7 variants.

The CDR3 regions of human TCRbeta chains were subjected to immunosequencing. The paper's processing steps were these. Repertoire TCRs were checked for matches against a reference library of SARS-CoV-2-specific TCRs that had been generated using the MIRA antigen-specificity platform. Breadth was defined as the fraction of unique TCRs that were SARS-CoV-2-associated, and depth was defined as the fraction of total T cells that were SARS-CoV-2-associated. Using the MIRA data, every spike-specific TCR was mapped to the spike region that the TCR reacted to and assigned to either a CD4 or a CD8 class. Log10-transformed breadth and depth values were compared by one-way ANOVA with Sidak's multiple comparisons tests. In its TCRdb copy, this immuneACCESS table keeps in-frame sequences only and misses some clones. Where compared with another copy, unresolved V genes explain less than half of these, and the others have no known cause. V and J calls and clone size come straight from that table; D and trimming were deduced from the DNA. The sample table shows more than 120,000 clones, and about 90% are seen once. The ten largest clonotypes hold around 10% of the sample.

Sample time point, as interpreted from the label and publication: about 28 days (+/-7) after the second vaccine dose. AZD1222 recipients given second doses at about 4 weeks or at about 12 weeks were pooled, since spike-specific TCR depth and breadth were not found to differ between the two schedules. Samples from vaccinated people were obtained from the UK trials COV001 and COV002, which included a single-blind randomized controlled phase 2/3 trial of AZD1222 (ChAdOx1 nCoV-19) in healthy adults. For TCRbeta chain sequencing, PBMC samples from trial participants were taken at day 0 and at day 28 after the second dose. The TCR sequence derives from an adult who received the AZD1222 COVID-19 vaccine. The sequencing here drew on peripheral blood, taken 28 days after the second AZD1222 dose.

The DNA is as follows: TGTGCCAGCAGCTTGGGGGACAGGGGGCCTTCACCCCTCCACTTT. It codes for CASSLGDRGPSPLHF. This chain joins TRBV5-6 to TRBJ1-6; 12 bases in the junction line up with TRBD1. CDR1 and CDR2, per the germline V gene, are SGHDT and YYEEEE. The junction shows trimming of 0 bases on V and 9 bases on J, and the gene matches do not reach 1 base of it. The CDR3 runs 15 residues from the cysteine to the phenylalanine. The kept DNA is CDR3 alone, 45 bases in frame from the first base.